The T cell receptor (beta chain) described here comes from a study of early T cells in non-severe SARS-CoV-2 infection. In the study overall: From unsorted whole blood, bulk RNA was sequenced, and the chains remained unpaired.

Findings and caveats of the study: Missing private and CD4 specificities, VDJdb matching favored anti-spike CD8 responses.

In the library, individual cDNA molecules carried attached unique molecular identifiers. TCRdb ran MiXCR on the 5' RACE reads and lists one entry per CDR3 protein. This table has about 55,000 distinct CDR3 sequences, under 15% appearing once. This clonotype has more than one count but fewer than ten. Its antigen remains unknown. The sequenced sample was whole blood, obtained at baseline. This clonotype was obtained from an adult who was a healthcare worker with PCR-confirmed SARS-CoV-2 infection or an uninfected control (not recorded which).

CDR3 in DNA: TGTGCCTGGACCACCACCCGACAGGGGGCCCGCGGCTACACCTTC. Its protein product is CAWTTTRQGARGYTF. The J gene is TRBJ1-2, the V gene TRBV30, with TRBD1 matching over 10 bases. Trimming took 4 bases from V and 8 from J; bases not matched to a gene: 13. The CDR3 spans 15 residues. The germline V gene has CDR1 GTSNPN and CDR2 SVGIG (reference sequence).